What follows is one TCR beta chain and its context. Its specificity is not known. The PCR ran on 60 Vbeta and 13 Jbeta primers. Profiling relied on immunoSEQ multiplex PCR, and the TCRdb table lists in-frame clones only, not all of them. This table holds under 150,000 clones, nearly 85% found once. The CDR3 totals 16 residues. The germline gives CDR1 SGDLS, CDR2 YYNGEE. The ends lost 0 bases at V and 3 bases at J; junction bases unmatched: 6. These data come from a study of cytomegalovirus exposure and HLA in healthy donors. Broader study findings: Most of the CMV-associated TCR beta chains (in a later analysis) appeared to be HLA-restricted. CMV serostatus was the only immune exposure information that was available. Analyses of presence/absence relied on an assumption of roughly uniform sequencing depth across donors.

V and J are TRBV9 and TRBJ2-7; TRBD1 agrees at 10 bases. Sequenced input: PBMCs. This sequence originates from a boy aged 5-17 years in good health and CMV-seronegative. CDR3 nucleotides: TGTGCCAGCAGCGTAGAAGGGACAGGGGACTTCTACGAGCAGTACTTC. Its translation is CASSVEGTGDFYEQYF.